This TCR beta chain came from a study of T cells after yellow fever vaccination. Study results and caveats: Abundant clonotypes from the bulk population could get into FACS-sorted repertoires as contaminants.

In its sample, this clonotype was seen a few times. The target antigen is unknown. Trimming cost V 0 bases and J 2 bases; bases outside gene matches: 7. Germline V gene lookup returns CDR1 SGHDN and CDR2 FVKESK. The CDR3 loop spans 16 amino acids. MiXCR, applied by TCRdb to the 5' RACE reads, yields one record per CDR3 protein. Of hundreds of thousands of distinct CDR3 sequences listed, approximately 13% were seen once; the top ten hold 15%. This receptor was identified in a man between 25 and 39 years old who received the YFV17D yellow fever vaccine. The sequenced sample was PBMCs, obtained on the day of the yellow fever booster vaccination. The J gene is TRBJ2-7, the V gene TRBV14; TRBD1 aligns across 7 bases. The CDR3 sequence is CASSQDMGTVTYEQYF. CDR3 nucleotides: TGTGCCAGCAGCCAAGATATGGGGACAGTCACCTACGAGCAGTACTTC.